The 21 T cell receptor beta chains in this list originate from one sample, sequenced in a study of OX40 agonist ivuxolimab in advanced cancers. Repertoires were generated with immunoSEQ multiplex PCR, while TCRdb's copy carries only in-frame clones and drops some. The table shows about 110,000 clones, with around 93% occurring only once. The sequencing here drew on CD4+ or CD8+ T cells sorted from blood, taken in a trial of the OX40 agonist ivuxolimab. These TCRs come from an adult with an advanced solid tumor such as melanoma, head and neck, liver or kidney cancer.

CDR3 amino acids: CASGDYPNSPLHF. The CDR3 region has the DNA TGTGCCAGCGGGGACTACCCTAATTCACCCCTCCACTTT. The V gene is TRBV6-4, the J gene TRBJ1-6; D is possibly TRBD1 (5 bases). V was clipped by 8 bases and J by 6 bases, with 11 bases between them. CDR1 and CDR2 from the germline V gene are MRHNA and SNTAGT. The CDR3 is 13 residues long.

As for this clone: Relative to the germline gene, one junction end is altered; a read error may explain this. This chain uses TRBV7-7 with TRBJ2-5, with 10 positions matching TRBD1. The CDR3 totals 14 residues. Germline lookup yields CDR1 SSHAT and CDR2 FNYEAQ (reference sequence). In DNA, the CDR3 is TGTGCTAGCAGCCGGACAGGGGGCCAAGAGACCCAGTACTTC. It encodes CASSRTGGQETQYF.

The chain recombines TRBV18 with TRBJ1-1; D ambiguous. V was pared by 6 bases and J by 1 base, with 15 bases between. Germline values: CDR1 KGHSH, CDR2 LQKENI. The CDR3 spans 15 residues. The chain's CDR3 is CASSERVRANTEAFF. As DNA, the CDR3 is TGTGCCAGCTCCGAAAGGGTTAGGGCGAACACTGAAGCTTTCTTT.

This chain joins TRBV2 and TRBJ2-7, with TRBD1 matching 7 bases. Trimming at V came to 7 bases and at J to 0 bases, leaving 6 bases not matched to a gene. CDR3 length: 14 residues. Germline assignment: CDR1 SNHLY and CDR2 FYNNEI. The DNA of the CDR3 is TGTGCCAGCAAGGGGGCTACCGGCTCCTACGAGCAGTACTTC. Protein: CASKGATGSYEQYF.

The rearrangement uses TRBV9 and TRBJ1-2; a possible D gene is TRBD1 (5 bases). Germline V CDR1 and CDR2: SGDLS, YYNGEE. Trimming shortened V by 3 bases and J by 0 bases, and 18 bases separated the two germline ends. The CDR3 length is 17 residues. CDR3 region: CASSDWDRYPANYGYTF. The CDR3 DNA follows: TGTGCCAGCAGCGATTGGGACCGCTACCCTGCTAACTATGGCTACACCTTC.

The genes are TRBV18 and TRBJ2-1; 12 bases map to TRBD2. The junction had 5 bases not matched to a gene; V was cut back by 3 bases and J by 5 bases. The CDR3 has 16 residues. Germline V CDR1 and CDR2: KGHSH, LQKENI. The CDR3, as DNA: TGTGCCAGCTCACCCCCTGGGACTAGCGGGCACAATGAGCAGTTCTTC. Translation: CASSPPGTSGHNEQFF.

This clone was recorded only once. The chain recombines TRBV5-6 with TRBJ2-5; D may be TRBD1 (6 bases). Germline values: CDR1 SGHDT, CDR2 YYEEEE. The V end lost 2 bases, the J end lost 3 bases, and 23 bases lay between the germline ends. The CDR3 runs 18 residues. CDR3 in DNA: TGTGCCAGCAGCTTTTTTCGTGGCCGGGACGAGGGGGAAGAGACCCAGTACTTC. Protein: CASSFFRGRDEGEETQYF.

This chain's CDR3 is CASSVGERGSGNTIYF. The CDR3 DNA is TGTGCCAGCAGCGTAGGAGAGAGGGGATCTGGAAACACCATATATTTT. V and J are TRBV9 and TRBJ1-3; tentatively, D is TRBD1 (5 bases). Trimming removed 0 bases from V and 1 base from J, with 11 bases in between. Germline V gene data show CDR1 as SGDLS and CDR2 as YYNGEE. The length of the CDR3 is 16 residues.

In the case of this clone: Compared with germline, one end of the junction differs, possibly owing to a read error. V is TRBV6-1 and J is TRBJ2-4; no clear D. Germline values: CDR1 MNHNS, CDR2 SASEGT. This CDR3 is built from 17 residues. The chain's CDR3 is CASSQASRASAKNIQYF. The CDR3 region has the DNA TGTGCCAGCAGTCAAGCATCACGAGCATCGGCCAAAAACATTCAGTACTTC.

The chain has TRBV9 and TRBJ2-7; D remains unclear. Per germline, CDR1 SGDLS and CDR2 YYNGEE. Between the trimmed V and J ends, which lost 0 bases and 2 bases, there was a span of 12 bases. The CDR3 contains 15 residues. In DNA form, the CDR3 reads TGTGCCAGCAGCGTAGCGCCCTCCGGTCCCTACGAGCAGTACTTC. Translating it yields CASSVAPSGPYEQYF.

V is TRBV7-2 and J is TRBJ2-7, with D possibly called TRBD1 or TRBD2 (5 bases each). CDR1 and CDR2 (germline): SGHTA, FQGNSA. Between the trimmed V and J ends, which lost 5 bases and 4 bases, there was a span of 12 bases. This CDR3 comprises 13 residues. The CDR3 spells CASSQEGWYEQYF. Written as DNA, the CDR3 is TGTGCCAGCAGCCAAGAGGGGTGGTACGAGCAGTACTTC. Variable domain in full (rest from reference TRBV7-2 and TRBJ2-7): GAGVSQSPSNKVTEKGKDVELRCDPISGHTALYWYRQSLGQGLEFLIYFQGNSAPDKSGLPSDRFSAERTGGSVSTLTIQRTQQEDSAVYLCASSQEGWYEQYFGPGTRLTVT.

The gene calls are TRBV11-3 and TRBJ2-1; D is unclear. The CDR3 consists of 12 residues. The V gene lost 5 bases and the J gene lost 4 bases, with 6 bases spanning the gap. Germline loops: CDR1 SGHNT, CDR2 YENEEA. DNA for the CDR3: TGTGCCAGCAGCATTCAGTACAATGAGCAGTTCTTC. This codes for CASSIQYNEQFF.

The chain joins TRBV19 to TRBJ1-1; D ambiguous. CDR1 LNHDA and CDR2 SQIVND come from the germline V gene (reference sequence). CDR3 length: 13 residues. Between the trimmed V and J ends, which lost 5 bases and 0 bases, there was a span of 7 bases. This chain's CDR3 is CASSGNLNTEAFF. The DNA for the CDR3 is TGTGCCAGTAGTGGTAACCTGAACACTGAAGCTTTCTTT.

CDR3 region: CASNLGTDSNQPQHF. CDR3 bases: TGTGCCAGCAACCTAGGGACAGATAGCAATCAGCCCCAGCATTTT. The chain carries TRBV6-1 and TRBJ1-5; TRBD1 matches 7 bases. From germline, CDR1 is MNHNS and CDR2 SASEGT. Trimming took 7 bases from V and 0 from J; bases not matched to a gene: 6. The CDR3 has 15 amino acids.

The V call is TRBV29-1, the J call TRBJ2-3, with 7 bases lining up with TRBD1. CDR1 is SQVTM and CDR2 is ANQGSEA in the germline V gene. With V trimmed by 3 bases and J by 2 bases, 2 bases remained unmatched. The CDR3 covers 13 residues. DNA of the CDR3: TGCAGCGTTGATGGACAGGCCACAGATACGCAGTATTTT. The encoded protein is CSVDGQATDTQYF.

This sequence joins TRBV19 and TRBJ1-2; tentatively, D is TRBD1 (6 bases). Germline values: CDR1 LNHDA, CDR2 SQIVND (reference sequence). Trimming removed 2 bases from V and 7 bases from J, with 11 bases in between. CDR3 length: 13 amino acids. CDR3 region: CASSISGGFGYTF. The CDR3 DNA is TGTGCCAGTAGTATATCGGGGGGCTTTGGCTACACCTTC.

The chain uses TRBV6-5 and TRBJ2-7, with TRBD1 matching 8 bases. The germline V gene encodes CDR1 MNHEY and CDR2 SVGAGI. V trimming: 6 bases; J trimming: 2 bases; junction bases outside the gene matches: 3. The CDR3 is 13 residues long. The CDR3 loop reads CASRRGQAYEQYF. The DNA of the CDR3 is TGTGCCAGCAGGAGGGGACAGGCCTACGAGCAGTACTTC.

The V gene is TRBV5-1, the J gene TRBJ2-5; maybe TRBD2 (6 bases). The length of the CDR3 is 16 residues. Germline loops: CDR1 SGHRS, CDR2 YFSETQ. V was cut by 0 bases and J by 1 base, with 13 bases left in between. The CDR3 DNA follows: TGCGCCAGCAGCTTGGGTGGGGGGTTCTCCCAAGAGACCCAGTACTTC. Amino acids: CASSLGGGFSQETQYF.

This rearrangement joins TRBV27 to TRBJ1-1, with a possible D match to TRBD1 (5 bases). The CDR3 contains 13 residues. Per the germline V gene, CDR1 is MNHEY and CDR2 is SMNVEV (reference sequence). V was clipped by 6 bases and J by 6 bases, with 14 bases between them. The CDR3 spells CASSRGGESEAFF. DNA of the CDR3: TGTGCCAGCAGCCGGGGGGGGGAATCTGAAGCTTTCTTT.

The chain carries TRBV10-3 and TRBJ2-2; D is ambiguous. The CDR3 loop spans 13 amino acids. Between the trimmed V and J ends, which lost 8 bases and 3 bases, there was a span of 10 bases. CDR1 is ENHRY, CDR2 SYGVKD, per germline. The DNA of the CDR3 is TGTGCCATCGGCAGGATAGACACCGGGGAGCTGTTTTTT. It specifies CAIGRIDTGELFF.

The chain couples TRBV5-1 to TRBJ2-5; no firm D call. Germline CDR1 SGHRS, CDR2 YFSETQ. The CDR3 length is 15 residues. V lost 0 bases, J lost 5 bases, and 14 bases lay in between. This chain's CDR3 is CASSLGAGVAETQYF. For the CDR3, the DNA is TGCGCCAGCAGCTTGGGGGCTGGCGTTGCGGAGACCCAGTACTTC.